This TCR beta chain was recorded in a study of vaccination and CD4 T cells after COVID-19. An Oncomine TCR Beta short-read assay was used to sequence the DNA from cultured CD4+ T cells. Cultures of CD4+ T cells served as the source for extracting genomic DNA. TCRdb processed the PCR reads anew with MiXCR; each CDR3 protein has one entry. The data show approximately 10,000 distinct CDR3 sequences, roughly 42% seen once. With regard to this clonotype: The antigen is undetermined.

Germline lookup yields CDR1 SGHNT and CDR2 YENEEA. There are 13 residues in the CDR3. Trimming shortened V by 6 bases and J by 1 base, and 9 bases separated the two germline ends. Treatment meaning: approximately nine-day PBMC culture with coronavirus spike peptide pools or control peptides (ViraFEST assay). Via ViraFEST, peptide pools expanded antigen-specific T cells before TCR sequencing. The specimen was CD4+ T cells from blood, cultured in vitro. This chain uses TRBV11-3 with TRBJ1-1; D is undetermined. The sequence was obtained from a human donor who had recovered from COVID-19. CDR3 region: CASSSGRNTEAFF. The CDR3 DNA follows: TGTGCCAGCAGTTCCGGACGGAACACTGAAGCTTTCTTT. Full variable domain (missing parts from reference TRBV11-3 and TRBJ1-1): EAGVVQSPRYKIIEKKQPVAFWCNPISGHNTLYWYLQNLGQGPELLIRYENEEAVDDSQLPKDRFSAERLKGVDSTLKIQPAELGDSAVYLCASSSGRNTEAFFGQGTRLTVV.